This TCR beta chain appears in the sequencing data of a study of blood T cell repertoires in COVID-19. Across the whole study: The United States, Italy and Spain provided the acute and convalescent COVID-19 samples. In each case, the material was cDNA or gDNA derived from T cells, B-cell-depleted T cells, or PBMCs.

In the authors' workflow: Using reference gene primer amplification, nucleated cell counts were estimated. The data were produced by immunoSEQ multiplex PCR, yet TCRdb's version contains in-frame clones alone and is incomplete. V, J and clone size are those of that table, while D and trimming were read from the DNA. The sample records roughly 93,000 clones, about 84% being singletons. Trimming took 3 bases from V and 4 from J; bases not matched to a gene: 3. The CDR3 runs to 13 residues. Germline V CDR1 and CDR2: SGHRS, YFSETQ. The specimen sequenced was peripheral blood. The TCR sequence derives from a woman aged 80 or over with acute or convalescent COVID-19. The chain recombines TRBV5-1 with TRBJ2-5; 7 bases line up with TRBD1. The CDR3: CASSWQGVETQYF. DNA for the CDR3: TGCGCCAGCAGCTGGCAGGGGGTAGAGACCCAGTACTTC.